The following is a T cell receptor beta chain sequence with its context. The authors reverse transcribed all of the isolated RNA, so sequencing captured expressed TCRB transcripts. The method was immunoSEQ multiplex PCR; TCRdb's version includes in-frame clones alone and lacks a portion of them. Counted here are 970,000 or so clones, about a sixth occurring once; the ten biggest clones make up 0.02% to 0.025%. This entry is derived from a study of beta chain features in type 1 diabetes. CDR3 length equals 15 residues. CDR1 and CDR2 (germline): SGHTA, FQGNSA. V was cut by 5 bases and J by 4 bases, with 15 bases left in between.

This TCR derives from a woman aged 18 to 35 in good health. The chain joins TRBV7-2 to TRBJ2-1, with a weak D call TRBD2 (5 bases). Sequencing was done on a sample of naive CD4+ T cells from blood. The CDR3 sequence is CASSSVAGSYNEQFF. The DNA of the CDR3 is TGTGCCAGCAGCAGCGTTGCGGGCTCATACAATGAGCAGTTCTTC.